Shown below are 25 T cell receptor beta chains from a single sample sequenced in a study of T-cell reconstitution after alpha-beta-depleted transplantation in children. Unique molecular identifiers featured in how the TCRbeta library was prepared. One entry per CDR3 protein results from TCRdb running MiXCR on the PCR reads. Here the sample spans about 640,000 distinct CDR3 sequences, 10% to 15% being singletons. The starting material was PBMCs, mostly from graft donor cells, obtained 360 days after TCRalphabeta/CD19-depleted stem cell transplant. The receptors were sampled from a male patient under 18 who had a stem cell transplant for acute myeloid leukemia, so the T cells may come from the graft donor.

Written as DNA, the CDR3 is TGTGCCAGCTCACCAGAGACTAGCGGGAGTGGTGAGCAGTTCTTC. Encoded protein: CASSPETSGSGEQFF. The chain combines TRBV18 with TRBJ2-1; 12 nucleotides match TRBD2. V was clipped by 2 bases and J by 9 bases; unmatched bases: 5. The length of the CDR3 is 15 residues. CDR1 KGHSH and CDR2 LQKENI come from the germline V gene.

This clonotype was detected a few times. The V gene is TRBV24-1, the J gene TRBJ2-5, with D possibly TRBD1 on 5 matching bases. V shed 4 bases and J shed 1 base, with 12 bases lying between them. The germline CDR1 and CDR2 sequences are KGHDR and SFDVKD. This CDR3 has 15 amino acids. CDR3 DNA sequence: TGTGCCACCAGTGAAACCTCGGACACCCAAGAGACCCAGTACTTC. Translated, it gives CATSETSDTQETQYF.

This clonotype was recorded at least ten times. V usage is TRBV29-1 and J usage is TRBJ2-2, with 9 bases fitting TRBD1. Germline-derived CDR1 and CDR2 are SQVTM and ANQGSEA. The trim removed 4 bases at V and 5 bases at J, leaving 5 bases unmatched. This CDR3 is 14 amino acids long. CDR3 residues: CSVAGTGRTGELFF. For the CDR3, the DNA is TGCAGCGTTGCCGGGACAGGGAGGACCGGGGAGCTGTTTTTT.

V usage is TRBV18 and J usage is TRBJ2-5; TRBD2 is a possible D gene (6 bases). V was pared by 1 base and J by 2 bases, with 14 bases between. CDR3 size: 16 residues. Germline CDR1 and CDR2: KGHSH and LQKENI. The CDR3 reads CASSPRERAPQETQYF. The DNA of the CDR3 is TGTGCCAGCTCACCACGGGAGCGGGCCCCACAAGAGACCCAGTACTTC.

This clonotype has a single count. The chain employs TRBV7-6 and TRBJ2-1, with 9 positions matching TRBD2. The CDR3 runs to 15 residues. Germline-derived CDR1 and CDR2 are SGHVS and FNYEAQ. J was trimmed by 10 bases and V by 2 bases; bases with no gene match: 9. CDR3 loop: CASSLPVAGVGEQFF. CDR3 in DNA: TGTGCCAGCAGCTTACCAGTAGCGGGAGTGGGGGAGCAGTTCTTC.

This sequence joins TRBV20-1 and TRBJ2-3; possibly TRBD1 or TRBD2 for D (7 bases each). Germline lookup yields CDR1 DFQATT and CDR2 SNEGSKA (reference sequence). V shed 6 bases and J shed 2 bases, with 12 bases lying between them. The CDR3 runs to 13 residues. CDR3 amino acids: CSAAGGVTDTQYF. DNA of the CDR3: TGCAGTGCAGCAGGGGGGGTCACAGATACGCAGTATTTT.

This clonotype has a handful of counts. The chain couples TRBV28 to TRBJ1-2; TRBD1 agrees at 12 bases. Trimming removed 6 bases from V and 7 bases from J; junction bases left unmatched: 9. This CDR3 is 15 amino acids long. Germline V lookup: CDR1 MDHEN, CDR2 SYDVKM. The CDR3 DNA follows: TGTGCCAGCAGACTCCCGGGACAGGGGGCGATTGGCTACACCTTC. Amino acids: CASRLPGQGAIGYTF.

V gene TRBV5-1 combines with J gene TRBJ2-5; D is ambiguous. The CDR3 loop spans 13 amino acids. Between the trimmed V and J ends, which lost 2 bases and 4 bases, there was a span of 9 bases. Germline CDR1 reads SGHRS; CDR2 reads YFSETQ. CDR3 loop: CASSLAILETQYF. The DNA of the CDR3 is TGCGCCAGCAGCTTAGCGATATTAGAGACCCAGTACTTC.

The chain has TRBV21-1 and TRBJ2-1; the listed D gene, TRBD2, was not tested against the DNA. TRBV21-1 is recorded as a pseudogene. There are 18 residues in the CDR3. The CDR3 sequence is CASSPHPGLAESYNEQFF. For the CDR3, the DNA is TGTGCCAGCAGCCCTCACCCCGGACTAGCGGAATCCTACAATGAGCAGTTCTTC.

V gene TRBV28 combines with J gene TRBJ2-3; 10 bases match TRBD2. The germline CDR1 and CDR2 sequences are MDHEN and SYDVKM. This CDR3 is built from 16 residues. V gave up 4 bases and J gave up 5 bases; unmatched junction bases: 9. The chain's CDR3 is CASSYPLAGVGDTQYF. CDR3 in DNA: TGTGCCAGCAGTTACCCCCTAGCGGGAGTGGGAGATACGCAGTATTTT.

This clonotype was detected a few times. This chain joins TRBV12-3 or TRBV12-4 and TRBJ2-3; 10 bases map to TRBD2. The CDR3 runs 15 residues. With 6 bases clipped from V and 4 bases from J, the junction kept 7 bases outside the gene matches. This CDR3 is CASRAYLAGADTQYF. CDR3 nucleotide sequence: TGTGCCAGCAGGGCATACCTAGCGGGAGCAGATACGCAGTATTTT.

This clonotype has just a few counts. The chain joins TRBV19 to TRBJ2-7; no clear D. The CDR3 is made up of 14 amino acids. CDR1 is LNHDA and CDR2 is SQIVND in the germline V gene (reference sequence). The V gene lost 0 bases and the J gene lost 0 bases, with 6 bases spanning the gap. CDR3 sequence reads: CASSIEVNSYEQYF. The CDR3 DNA reads as TGTGCCAGTAGTATAGAGGTCAACTCCTACGAGCAGTACTTC.

The chain has TRBV11-1 and TRBJ2-2, with a possible D match to TRBD2 (6 bases). Germline CDR1 is SGHAT and CDR2 is FQDESV (reference sequence). The CDR3 has 18 amino acids. The V and J ends lost 7 bases and 4 bases respectively, with 25 bases between them. The CDR3 sequence: CASNWALEGRDGTGELFF. The CDR3 nucleotides read TGTGCCAGCAACTGGGCCCTAGAGGGGCGGGACGGCACCGGGGAGCTGTTTTTT.

This clonotype occurred a few times. This chain joins TRBV20-1 and TRBJ2-2; no firm D call. Germline-derived CDR1 and CDR2 are DFQATT and SNEGSKA (reference sequence). V lost 3 bases and J 3 bases, leaving 8 bases between the germline ends. The CDR3 sequence is 13 residues long. In DNA form, the CDR3 reads TGCAGTGCTAGCGGCAGACACACCGGGGAGCTGTTTTTT. It is translated as CSASGRHTGELFF.

The chain couples TRBV20-1 to TRBJ2-3; TRBD2 agrees at 10 bases. The CDR3 totals 15 residues. V was pared by 4 bases and J by 3 bases, with 7 bases of the junction left unmatched. Germline V CDR1 and CDR2: DFQATT, SNEGSKA (reference sequence). In DNA, the CDR3 is TGCAGTGCTATGATACTAGCGGGAAGAACAGATACGCAGTATTTT. This codes for CSAMILAGRTDTQYF.

This rearrangement joins TRBV28 to TRBJ2-2; 7 nucleotides agree with TRBD1. This CDR3 has 17 residues. Germline V gene lookup returns CDR1 MDHEN and CDR2 SYDVKM. V shed 2 bases and J 5 bases; nucleotides not matched to a gene: 11. The CDR3 protein is CASSLPGGPSGTGELFF. The CDR3 nucleotides are TGTGCCAGCAGTTTACCAGGGGGACCGTCTGGTACCGGGGAGCTGTTTTTT.

This clonotype showed up many times. The chain recombines TRBV28 with TRBJ2-3, with 7 bases lining up with TRBD2. CDR1 and CDR2 from the germline V gene are MDHEN and SYDVKM. V was clipped by 1 base and J by 8 bases; unmatched bases: 3. This CDR3 has 13 amino acids. CDR3 in amino acids: CASSLYGGGTQYF. The CDR3 bases are TGTGCCAGCAGTTTATACGGCGGGGGTACGCAGTATTTT.

The CDR3 DNA reads as TGCGCCAGCAGCTTCTCAAGCGGGTACTCCTACGAGCAGTACTTC. It translates to CASSFSSGYSYEQYF. The chain has TRBV5-1 and TRBJ2-7, with D tentatively TRBD2 (6 bases). Germline CDR1 SGHRS, CDR2 YFSETQ. V was shortened by 2 bases and J by 0 bases, with 12 bases between the two germline ends. The length of the CDR3 is 15 residues.

This clonotype was recorded many times. The gene calls are TRBV5-1 and TRBJ2-7; 9 bases match TRBD2. The CDR3 contains 15 residues. In germline, CDR1 is SGHRS, CDR2 YFSETQ. Losses at the gene ends were 2 bases for V and 1 base for J; bases not matched to a gene: 4. The CDR3 loop reads CASSFLAGVSYEQYF. The CDR3 DNA reads as TGCGCCAGCAGCTTCTTAGCGGGAGTATCCTACGAGCAGTACTTC.

CDR3 loop: CASVSGNSYNEQFF. CDR3 in DNA: TGTGCCAGCGTGAGCGGGAACTCCTACAATGAGCAGTTCTTC. The V gene is TRBV2, the J gene TRBJ2-1; 7 positions match TRBD2. The CDR3 runs 14 residues. V shed 8 bases, J shed 0 bases, and the junction held 4 bases outside the gene matches. Germline assignment: CDR1 SNHLY and CDR2 FYNNEI.

V usage is TRBV6-5 and J usage is TRBJ2-7; D possibly uses TRBD1 or TRBD2 (5 bases each). Germline V gene sequence: CDR1 MNHEY, CDR2 SVGAGI. This CDR3 spans 13 amino acids. V was clipped by 4 bases and J by 7 bases, with 14 bases between them. The DNA of the CDR3 is TGTGCCAGCAGTTGGGCAGGGTCGGGGGAGCAGTACTTC. It specifies CASSWAGSGEQYF.

This clonotype was counted between two and nine times. J is TRBJ1-4 and V is TRBV4-2, with 9 nucleotides matching TRBD1. The CDR3 runs to 16 residues. J lost 12 bases, V lost 6 bases, and 17 bases had no gene match. Germline loops: CDR1 LGHNA, CDR2 YNFKEQ. CDR3 coding DNA: TGTGCCAGCAGGCTCCACAGGGGGCTATCCGATGAGGAACTGTTTTTT. Amino acids: CASRLHRGLSDEELFF.

This clonotype appeared many times. The gene calls are TRBV12-3 or TRBV12-4 and TRBJ2-3; 10 bases map to TRBD2. The CDR3 loop spans 15 amino acids. Trimming removed 6 bases from V and 1 base from J; junction bases left unmatched: 4. This chain's CDR3 is CASSVGTSGTDTQYF. The CDR3 bases are TGTGCCAGCAGCGTGGGGACTAGCGGCACAGATACGCAGTATTTT.

This clonotype was found many times. The chain links TRBV19 to TRBJ2-7; 7 positions match TRBD1. The germline V gene has CDR1 LNHDA and CDR2 SQIVND (reference sequence). This CDR3 region has 16 residues. The V and J ends lost 3 bases and 3 bases, in that order; junction bases with no gene match: 11. This CDR3 reads CASSIRGTGALYEQYF. The CDR3, as DNA: TGTGCCAGTAGTATCAGGGGAACAGGGGCCCTCTACGAGCAGTACTTC. The full variable domain, its missing parts supplied by reference TRBV19 and TRBJ2-7, is DGGITQSPKYLFRKEGQNVTLSCEQNLNHDAMYWYRQDPGQGLRLIYYSQIVNDFQKGDIAEGYSVSREKKESFPLTVTSAQKNPTAFYLCASSIRGTGALYEQYFGPGTRLTVT.

This clonotype was detected only a few times. The chain combines TRBV24-1 with TRBJ2-2; the D is unclear. Trimming left V 4 bases short and J 0 bases short, with 14 bases between. This CDR3 is built from 17 residues. Germline V gene lookup returns CDR1 KGHDR and CDR2 SFDVKD. In DNA, the CDR3 is TGTGCCACCAGTGACATCGGTCTAATTGCGAACACCGGGGAGCTGTTTTTT. It yields the protein CATSDIGLIANTGELFF.